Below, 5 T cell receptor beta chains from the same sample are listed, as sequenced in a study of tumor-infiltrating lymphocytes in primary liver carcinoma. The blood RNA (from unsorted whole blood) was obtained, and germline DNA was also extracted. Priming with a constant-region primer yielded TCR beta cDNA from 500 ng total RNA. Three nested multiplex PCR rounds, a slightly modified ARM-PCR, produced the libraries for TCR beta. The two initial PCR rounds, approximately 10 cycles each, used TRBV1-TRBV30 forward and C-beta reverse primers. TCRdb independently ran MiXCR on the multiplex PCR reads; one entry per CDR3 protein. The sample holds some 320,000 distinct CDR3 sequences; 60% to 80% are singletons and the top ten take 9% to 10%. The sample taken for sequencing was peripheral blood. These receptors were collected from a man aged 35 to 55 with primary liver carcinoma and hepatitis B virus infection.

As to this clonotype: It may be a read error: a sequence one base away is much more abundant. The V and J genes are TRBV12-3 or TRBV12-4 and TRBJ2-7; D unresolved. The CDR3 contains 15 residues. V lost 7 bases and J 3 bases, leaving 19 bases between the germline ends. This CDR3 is CASTQGLTGLYEQYF. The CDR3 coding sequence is TGTGCCAGCACCCAAGGGCTAACGGGCCTCTACGAGCAGTACTTC.

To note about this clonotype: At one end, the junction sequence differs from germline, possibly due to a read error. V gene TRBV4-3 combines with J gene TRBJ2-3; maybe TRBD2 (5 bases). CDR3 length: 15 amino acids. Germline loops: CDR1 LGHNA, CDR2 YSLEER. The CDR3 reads CASGQGSGPTDTQYF. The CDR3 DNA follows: TGCGCCAGCGGCCAAGGAAGCGGTCCCACAGATACGCAGTATTTT.

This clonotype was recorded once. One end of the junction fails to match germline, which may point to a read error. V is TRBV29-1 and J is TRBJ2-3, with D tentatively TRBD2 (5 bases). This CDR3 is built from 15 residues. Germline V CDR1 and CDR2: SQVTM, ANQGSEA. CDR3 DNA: TGCAGCGTGGTCTGGACGGGGAAGGGCACAGATACCCAGTATTTT. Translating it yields CSVVWTGKGTDTQYF.

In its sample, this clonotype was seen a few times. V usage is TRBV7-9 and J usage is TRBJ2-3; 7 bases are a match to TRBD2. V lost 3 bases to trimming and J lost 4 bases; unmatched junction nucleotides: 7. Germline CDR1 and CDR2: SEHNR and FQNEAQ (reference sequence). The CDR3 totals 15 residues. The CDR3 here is CASSLPSGKADTQYF. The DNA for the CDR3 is TGTGCCAGCAGCTTGCCCAGCGGGAAAGCAGATACGCAGTATTTT.

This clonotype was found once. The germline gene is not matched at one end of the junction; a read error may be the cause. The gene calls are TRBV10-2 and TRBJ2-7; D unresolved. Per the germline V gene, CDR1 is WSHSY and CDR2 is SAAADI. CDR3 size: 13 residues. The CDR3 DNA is TGCGCCAGCATTGAGTCTGTGAAGGCTCAGCAGCAGTTC. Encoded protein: CASIESVKAQQQF.